The text below deals with one TCR beta chain. This sample is drawn from a study of shared clonotypes between healthy human individuals. This CDR3 comprises 12 residues. Per germline, CDR1 SGHNT and CDR2 YENEEA. V shed 2 bases and J shed 7 bases, with 9 bases lying between them. The protocol was immunoSEQ multiplex PCR, while the TCRdb copy is restricted to in-frame clones and leaves out a portion. This sample yields 950,000 to 1,100,000 clones, of which approximately 76% are seen a single time; about 1.5% belongs to the top ten. The TCR sequence derives from a young man in good health. Material: memory CD4+ T cells sorted from blood. The subset: CD45RA-negative fraction. The chain carries TRBV11-3 and TRBJ2-7, with D uncertain. The DNA for the CDR3 is TGTGCCAGCAGCTTAAGGCCAGAAGAGCAGTACTTC. Its translation: CASSLRPEEQYF.